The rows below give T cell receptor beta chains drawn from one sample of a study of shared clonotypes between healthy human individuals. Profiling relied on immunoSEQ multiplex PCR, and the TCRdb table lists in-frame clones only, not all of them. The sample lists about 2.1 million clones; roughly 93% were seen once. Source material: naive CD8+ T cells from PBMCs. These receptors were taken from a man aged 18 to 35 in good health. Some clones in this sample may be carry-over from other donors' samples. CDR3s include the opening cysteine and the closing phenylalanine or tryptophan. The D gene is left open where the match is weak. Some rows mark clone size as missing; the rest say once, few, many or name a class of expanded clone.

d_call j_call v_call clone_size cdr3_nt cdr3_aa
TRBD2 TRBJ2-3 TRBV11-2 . TGTGCCAGCAGCTTAGGCGGGAGGGCCACAGATACGCAGTATTTT CASSLGGRATDTQYF
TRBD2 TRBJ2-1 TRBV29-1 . TGCAGCGTTGAAGATGCTAGCGGGAGTACCAATGAGCAGTTCTTC CSVEDASGSTNEQFF
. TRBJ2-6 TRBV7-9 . TGTGCCAGCAGCCCATGGGACCGAGGCCTCGTCCTGACTTTC CASSPWDRGLVLTF
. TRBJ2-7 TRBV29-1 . TGCAGCGTTGAAGCCAGACCCTACGAGCAGTACTTC CSVEARPYEQYF
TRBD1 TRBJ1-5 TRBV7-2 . TGTGCCAGCAGCCCGAGGGGGACAGGGGGCTCTCAGCCCCAGCATTTT CASSPRGTGGSQPQHF
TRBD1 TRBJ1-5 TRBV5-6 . TGTGCCAGCAGCCTGACAGGGTATAATCAGCCCCAGCATTTT CASSLTGYNQPQHF
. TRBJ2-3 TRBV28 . TGTGCCAGCAGTTTTCGCGGAAATACGCAGTATTTT CASSFRGNTQYF
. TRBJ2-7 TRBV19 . TGTGCCAGTAGTAGTCGGCAGGGGTCCTACGAGCAGTACTTC CASSSRQGSYEQYF
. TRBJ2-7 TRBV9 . TGTGCCAGCAGCCCCGGGACACCCAGCGGGGAGCAGTACTTC CASSPGTPSGEQYF
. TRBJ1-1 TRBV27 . TGTGCCAGCAGAGGATGGGGTATGAACACTGAAGCTTTCTTT CASRGWGMNTEAFF
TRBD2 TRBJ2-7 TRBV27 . TGTGCCAGCATTTCCCTAGCGGGAGTACTTTCCGAGCAGTACTTC CASISLAGVLSEQYF
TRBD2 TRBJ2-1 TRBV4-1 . TGCGCCAGCAGCCAAGAGACTAGCGGGGCCCACAATGAGCAGTTCTTC CASSQETSGAHNEQFF
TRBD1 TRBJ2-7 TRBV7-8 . TGTGCCAGCAGCTTAAATCCGGGACAGGGCTACGAGCAGTACTTC CASSLNPGQGYEQYF
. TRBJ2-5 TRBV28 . TGTGCCAGCAGCCCCCTCCCGCAAGAGACCCAGTACTTC CASSPLPQETQYF
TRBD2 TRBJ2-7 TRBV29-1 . TGCAGCACCAGACTAGCCGGCGAGCAGTACTTC CSTRLAGEQYF
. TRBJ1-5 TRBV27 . TGTGCCAGCAGTTATACGGCCGAGCAGCCCCAGCATTTT CASSYTAEQPQHF
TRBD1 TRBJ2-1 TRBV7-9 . TGTGCCAGCAGACCCGGGACAGGGCTCCCCAATGAGCAGTTCTTC CASRPGTGLPNEQFF
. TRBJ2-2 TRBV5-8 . TGTGCCAGCAGCTTACGGGAACGTACGGTTGGGGAGCTGTTTTTT CASSLRERTVGELFF
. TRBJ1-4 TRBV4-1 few TGCGCCAGCAGCCAGGCCCGCAATGAAAAACTGTTTTTT CASSQARNEKLFF
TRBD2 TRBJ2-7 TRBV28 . TGTGCCAGCAGTTTTTTCGCAGGGACTACCACCTACGAGCAGTACTTC CASSFFAGTTTYEQYF
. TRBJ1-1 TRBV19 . TGTGCCAGTATAGGGGGAAGGACTGAAGCTTTCTTT CASIGGRTEAFF
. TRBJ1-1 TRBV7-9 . TGTGCCAGCAGCTTCTCGGGAACTGAAGCTTTCTTT CASSFSGTEAFF
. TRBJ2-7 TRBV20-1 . TGCAGTCGGAAGGGCGGGGCCGAGCAGTACTTC CSRKGGAEQYF
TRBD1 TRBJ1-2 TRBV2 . TGTGCCAGCAGAGGACCGGGACAGGAAGGCTATGGCTACACCTTC CASRGPGQEGYGYTF
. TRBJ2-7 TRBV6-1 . TGTGCCAGCAGTGTAGCGGCGAGCTCCTACGAGCAGTACTTC CASSVAASSYEQYF
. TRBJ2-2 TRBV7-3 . TGTGCCAGCAGCCTTCCGGGCCGCACCGGGGAGCTGTTTTTT CASSLPGRTGELFF
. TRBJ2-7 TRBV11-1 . TGTGCCAGCAGCTTTGGGCAGTTCTACGAGCAGTACTTC CASSFGQFYEQYF
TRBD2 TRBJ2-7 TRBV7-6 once TGTGCCAGCAGCTTGAACGAAGCGGGATACTACGAGCAGTACTTC CASSLNEAGYYEQYF
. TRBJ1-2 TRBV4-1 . TGCGCCAGCAGCCAAGGTCGTGCGGAGGGAACCCCCCCGTATGGCTACACCTTC CASSQGRAEGTPPYGYTF
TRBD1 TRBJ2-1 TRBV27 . TGTGCCAGCAGGGTAACAGGGGGCATGGATGAGCAGTTCTTC CASRVTGGMDEQFF
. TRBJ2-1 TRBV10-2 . TGCGCCAGCAGTGAGTACGCGGCCTCCTACAATGAGCAGTTCTTC CASSEYAASYNEQFF
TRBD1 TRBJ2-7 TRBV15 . TGTGCCACCAGCAGCCCAGAGGGTAACAGGGGTGACGAGCAGTACTTC CATSSPEGNRGDEQYF
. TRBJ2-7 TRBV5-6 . TGTGCCAGCAGCTTAGGGGACGAGCAGTACTTC CASSLGDEQYF
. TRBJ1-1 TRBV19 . TGTGCCAGTCGGAGGGGATCGGCCACTGAAGCTTTCTTT CASRRGSATEAFF
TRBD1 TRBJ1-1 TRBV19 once TGTGCCAGTAGTACTAGGACAGGGGGGCGAGCTTTCTTT CASSTRTGGRAFF
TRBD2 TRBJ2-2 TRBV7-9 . TGTGCCAGCAGCTTAGCGGGAGGGCCTTACTGGGAGCTGTTTTTT CASSLAGGPYWELFF
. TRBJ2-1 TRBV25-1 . TGTGCCAGCAGTGACGCCGGGGCCATCACCTACAATGAGCAGTTCTTC CASSDAGAITYNEQFF
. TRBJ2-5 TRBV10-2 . TGCGCCAGCAGTGATCCTTCCCGGGAGTCCATGGTGGAGACCCAGTACTTC CASSDPSRESMVETQYF
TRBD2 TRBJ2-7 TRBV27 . TGTGCCAGCAGTATATACTACGGGACTAGCTACGAGCAGTACTTC CASSIYYGTSYEQYF
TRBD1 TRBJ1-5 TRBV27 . TGTGCCAGCAGTTTATTGGGACAGGGCAATCAGCCCCAGCATTTT CASSLLGQGNQPQHF
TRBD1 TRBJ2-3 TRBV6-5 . TGTGCCAGCAGCCCGACAGGGGATCCGTCAGATACGCAGTATTTT CASSPTGDPSDTQYF
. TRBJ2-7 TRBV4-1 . TGCGCCAGCAGCCAAGCAATTGTCACCTCCTACGAGCAGTACTTC CASSQAIVTSYEQYF
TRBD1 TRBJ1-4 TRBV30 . TGTGCCTGGAGTGAGACAGGGTTTAATGAAAAACTGTTTTTT CAWSETGFNEKLFF
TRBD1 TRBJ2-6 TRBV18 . TGTGCCAGCTCACCACTGGACAGGGCTGGGGCCAACGTCCTGACTTTC CASSPLDRAGANVLTF
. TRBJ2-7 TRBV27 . TGTGCCAGCAGCTTGGGGCGCTCTCTCGAGCAGTACTTC CASSLGRSLEQYF
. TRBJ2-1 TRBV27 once TGTGCCAGCAGTTTATCGTGGGGGCCCCCTGCGGACTACAATGAGCAGTTCTTC CASSLSWGPPADYNEQFF
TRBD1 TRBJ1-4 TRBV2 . TGTGCCAGCAGTGAATACGGGCCAGGGGGGGGCGATGAAAAACTGTTTTTT CASSEYGPGGGDEKLFF
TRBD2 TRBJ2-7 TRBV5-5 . TGTGCCAGCAGCACCTTAGCGGGGAACTCCTACGAGCAGTACTTC CASSTLAGNSYEQYF
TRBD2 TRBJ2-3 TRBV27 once TGTGCCAGCAGTTTAGGGTCTAGCGGGAGAGATACGCAGTATTTT CASSLGSSGRDTQYF
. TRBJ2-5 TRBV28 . TGTGCCAGCAGCTTAGCGGATCAAGAGACCCAGTACTTC CASSLADQETQYF
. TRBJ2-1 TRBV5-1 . TGCGCCAGCAGCGACCGGGGACCCTACAATGAGCAGTTCTTC CASSDRGPYNEQFF